These 11 T cell receptor beta chains were all obtained from the same sample, sequenced in a study of cytomegalovirus exposure and HLA in healthy donors. Both 60 Vbeta primers and 13 Jbeta primers went into the PCR. TCRdb's table, derived via immunoSEQ multiplex PCR, lists solely in-frame clones and lacks some. Among over 200,000 clones listed, 75% to 90% were seen once. The sequenced sample was PBMCs. Source of these receptors: a woman between 18 and 29 years old in good health and CMV-seronegative.

This sequence joins TRBV5-1 and TRBJ2-5; D might be TRBD2 (6 bases). Judging by the DNA end, TRBJ2-7 fits better; the J call may be wrong. The CDR3 is 15 amino acids. Germline loops: CDR1 SGHRS, CDR2 YFSETQ. CDR3 residues: CASRPGDSLWYEQYF. CDR3 DNA sequence: TGCGCCAGCAGGCCCGGGGACTCCCTGTGGTACGAGCAGTACTTC.

The V and J genes are TRBV6-5 and TRBJ2-7; D unresolved. The CDR3 is 13 amino acids. CDR1 is MNHEY and CDR2 is SVGAGI in the germline V gene. The V and J ends lost 6 bases and 3 bases respectively, with 12 bases between them. DNA for the CDR3: TGTGCCAGCAGACCTAGGTTCTTCTACGAGCAGTACTTC. Encoded protein: CASRPRFFYEQYF.

V usage is TRBV5-1 and J usage is TRBJ2-7; 10 bases fit TRBD1. Trimming took 0 bases from V and 4 from J; bases not matched to a gene: 4. This CDR3 has 15 amino acids. CDR1 and CDR2 (germline): SGHRS, YFSETQ. CDR3 nucleotide sequence: TGCGCCAGCAGCTTGGAGACAGGGGGCTTTTACGAGCAGTACTTC. Translated, it gives CASSLETGGFYEQYF.

The V and J genes are TRBV27 and TRBJ2-5, with 9 bases lining up with TRBD1. The J segment lost 2 bases and the V segment lost 6 bases, leaving 4 bases of the junction unmatched. CDR1 MNHEY and CDR2 SMNVEV come from the germline V gene (reference sequence). This CDR3 region has 14 residues. Here the CDR3 DNA reads TGTGCCAGCAGCGGGACAGGGCGGCAAGAGACCCAGTACTTC. Translated, it gives CASSGTGRQETQYF.

The CDR3 region has the DNA TGCGCAAGACAGGGCGGCTACGAGCAGTACTTC. The encoded protein is CARQGGYEQYF. V usage is TRBV10-1 and J usage is TRBJ2-7; the match to TRBD1 covers 7 bases. This CDR3 region has 11 residues. Germline V lookup: CDR1 WNHNN, CDR2 SYGVQD (reference sequence).

The chain is built from TRBV6-5 and TRBJ2-7; D is possibly TRBD1 (5 bases). Germline V gives CDR1 MNHEY, CDR2 SVGAGI. The CDR3 has 14 residues. The V and J ends lost 8 bases and 1 base respectively, with 15 bases between them. CDR3 DNA sequence: TGTGCCAGCTCTGTAGGCCAGGGATCCTACGAGCAGTACTTC. Protein sequence: CASSVGQGSYEQYF.

The V and J genes are TRBV4-2 and TRBJ1-2; 8 nucleotides match TRBD1. The V gene's germline CDR1 is LGHNA and CDR2 YNFKEQ. With 0 bases clipped from V and 3 bases from J, the junction kept 6 bases outside the gene matches. The CDR3 consists of 16 residues. The chain's CDR3 is CASSQERQGSYYGYTF. The CDR3 bases are TGTGCCAGCAGCCAAGAAAGACAGGGGAGCTACTATGGCTACACCTTC.

V and J are TRBV5-1 and TRBJ2-1, with 10 bases identical to TRBD1. Germline trimming cut 1 base from V and 5 bases from J; bases unmatched to any gene: 3. The CDR3 is 15 amino acids. The germline CDR1 and CDR2 sequences are SGHRS and YFSETQ. CDR3 in amino acids: CASSLRTGGDNEQFF. CDR3 DNA: TGCGCCAGCAGCTTGAGGACAGGGGGGGACAATGAGCAGTTCTTC.

The chain employs TRBV7-8 and TRBJ2-3, with TRBD2 identical over 9 bases. The CDR3 has 17 residues. Per germline, CDR1 SGHVS and CDR2 FQNEAQ. Unmatched junction bases numbered 6, after V lost 1 base and J lost 1 base. CDR3 sequence (DNA): TGTGCCAGCAGCTTAGGCGGACTAGCGATGCGCACAGATACGCAGTATTTT. This gives the protein CASSLGGLAMRTDTQYF.

The chain recombines TRBV5-6 with TRBJ2-7; D possibly corresponds to TRBD2 (5 bases). The V end was cut by 4 bases, the J end by 2 bases, with 13 bases between. CDR3 length: 14 amino acids. The germline gives CDR1 SGHDT, CDR2 YYEEEE. CDR3 DNA: TGTGCCAGCAGCAAGACCAGGAGGCCCTACGAGCAGTACTTC. It specifies CASSKTRRPYEQYF.

The chain combines TRBV7-2 with TRBJ1-1; a weak D match, TRBD1 (5 bases). The V end was cut by 5 bases, the J end by 1 base, with 14 bases between. The CDR3 consists of 15 residues. The V gene's germline CDR1 is SGHTA and CDR2 FQGNSA. CDR3 sequence: CASSPQGPGNTEAFF. The DNA of the CDR3 is TGTGCCAGCAGCCCCCAGGGTCCGGGGAACACTGAAGCTTTCTTT. Based on the CDR3 plus reference TRBV7-2 and TRBJ1-1, the full variable domain is GAGVSQSPSNKVTEKGKDVELRCDPISGHTALYWYRQSLGQGLEFLIYFQGNSAPDKSGLPSDRFSAERTGGSVSTLTIQRTQQEDSAVYLCASSPQGPGNTEAFFGQGTRLTVV.